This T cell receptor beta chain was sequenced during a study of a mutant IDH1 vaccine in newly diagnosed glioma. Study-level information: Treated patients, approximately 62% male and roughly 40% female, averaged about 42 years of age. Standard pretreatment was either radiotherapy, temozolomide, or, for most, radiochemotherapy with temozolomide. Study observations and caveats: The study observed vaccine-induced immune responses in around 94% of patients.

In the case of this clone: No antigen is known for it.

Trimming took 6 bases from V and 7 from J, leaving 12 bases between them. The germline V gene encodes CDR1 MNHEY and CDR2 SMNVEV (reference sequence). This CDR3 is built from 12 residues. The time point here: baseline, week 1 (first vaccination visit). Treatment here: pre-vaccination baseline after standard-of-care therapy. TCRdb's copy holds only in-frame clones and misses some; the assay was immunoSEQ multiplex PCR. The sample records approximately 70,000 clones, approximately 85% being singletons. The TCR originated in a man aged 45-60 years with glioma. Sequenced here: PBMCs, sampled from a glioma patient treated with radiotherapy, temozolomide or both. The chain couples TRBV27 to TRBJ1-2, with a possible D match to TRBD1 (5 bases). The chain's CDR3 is CASRGVLGGYTF. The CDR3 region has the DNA TGTGCCAGCAGGGGGGTTTTAGGTGGCTACACCTTC.